This T cell receptor (beta chain) derives from a study of T-cell reconstitution after alpha-beta-depleted transplantation in children. This clonotype occurred a few times. Its antigen is currently unknown. The CDR3 is 12 amino acids. V was cut by 4 bases and J by 2 bases, with 2 bases left in between. Germline values: CDR1 MDHEN, CDR2 SYDVKM. The TCRbeta library was prepared with unique molecular identifiers. TCRdb passed the PCR reads through MiXCR, listing each CDR3 protein once. The table includes approximately 500,000 distinct CDR3 sequences, roughly a quarter detected once. Findings and limits, study-wide: From newly produced T cells came most of the T-cell counts and diversity one year after transplant.

The source material was PBMCs, sampled before TCRalphabeta/CD19-depleted stem cell transplant. The V gene is TRBV28, the J gene TRBJ1-4; unclear D gene. This clonotype originated in a boy under three years old with Wiskott-Aldrich syndrome, due to receive a stem cell transplant. CDR3 region: CASSSTNEKLFF. CDR3 DNA: TGTGCCAGCAGTTCTACTAATGAAAAACTGTTTTTT.